This T cell receptor beta chain was identified in a study of cytomegalovirus exposure and HLA in healthy donors. The PCR made use of 60 Vbeta and 13 Jbeta primers. Original processing methods: In a later analysis, around 10 million of 65 million to 90 million unique beta chains occurred in at least two donors. Assay: immunoSEQ multiplex PCR; the TCRdb copy retains only in-frame clones and omits some. The V and J calls and clone size are taken from that table; D and trimming were inferred from the DNA. The data hold over 200,000 clones, with 70% to 80% observed a single time. This CDR3 region has 13 residues. Germline CDR1 and CDR2: GTSNPN and SVGIG (reference sequence). V lost 0 bases and J lost 6, with 9 bases in between. As regards this clone: Other nucleotide sequences in the sample specify the same CDR3.

J is TRBJ2-1 and V is TRBV30, with D possibly being TRBD1 (5 bases). The specimen was PBMCs. The source of this sequence is a woman aged 60-70 years in good health and CMV-seropositive. The chain's CDR3 is CAWSVGLVNEQFF. CDR3 bases: TGTGCCTGGAGTGTGGGGCTAGTCAATGAGCAGTTCTTC. Supplemented by reference TRBV30 and TRBJ2-1, the full variable domain reads SQTIHQWPATLVQPVGSPLSLECTVEGTSNPNLYWYRQAAGRGLQLLFYSVGIGQISSEVPQNLSASRPQDRQFILSSKKLLLSDSGFYLCAWSVGLVNEQFFGPGTRLTVL.